This entry lists 32 T cell receptor beta chains sequenced from one sample in a study of T cells in Graves' hyperthyroidism and ophthalmopathy. Researchers took RNA transcripts and amplified the TCR beta CDR3 regions from them. TCR CDR3 regions were first amplified by RT-PCR with HTBI primers. One entry per CDR3 protein results from TCRdb running MiXCR on the multiplex PCR reads. The table shows about 96,000 distinct CDR3 sequences, with around 52% occurring only once. The sequencing input was blood. These TCRs come from a middle-aged woman with Graves' hyperthyroidism.

This chain uses TRBV7-9 with TRBJ1-5; D is undetermined. Germline V gene sequence: CDR1 SEHNR, CDR2 FQNEAQ (reference sequence). The V end was cut by 5 bases, the J end by 6 bases, with 23 bases between. The CDR3 is 17 amino acids. CDR3 sequence (DNA): TGTGCCAGCAGCCCCGTCCCCACCGGGGATCAGAGTCAGCCCCAGCATTTT. Residues: CASSPVPTGDQSQPQHF.

The chain couples TRBV7-9 to TRBJ1-6; D possibly corresponds to TRBD1 (6 bases). CDR1 is SEHNR, CDR2 FQNEAQ, per germline (reference sequence). With 5 bases removed from V and 10 bases from J, the gap between germline ends came to 18 bases. The CDR3 is 15 residues long. For the CDR3, the DNA is TGTGCCAGCAGCCACCTGGGAGGGGGACAATCACCCCTCCACTTT. Its translation: CASSHLGGGQSPLHF.

This clonotype was seen ten or more times. The rearrangement joins TRBV20-1 to TRBJ1-2; 9 nucleotides align to TRBD1. Trimming removed 2 bases from V and 3 bases from J; junction bases left unmatched: 7. This CDR3 has 15 residues. Germline V lookup: CDR1 DFQATT, CDR2 SNEGSKA (reference sequence). The CDR3, as DNA: TGCAGTGCTAGAAAGGTTGACAGGGGGTACTATGGCTACACCTTC. Protein product: CSARKVDRGYYGYTF.

CDR3 in amino acids: CSARGREMMTQYF. In nucleotides, the CDR3 is TGCAGCGCTCGGGGGCGGGAGATGATGACCCAGTACTTC. The V and J genes are TRBV29-1 and TRBJ2-5; tentatively, D is TRBD2 (7 bases). V shed 7 bases and J shed 7 bases, with 19 bases lying between them. Germline V gives CDR1 SQVTM, CDR2 ANQGSEA. This CDR3 has 13 amino acids.

The J gene is TRBJ2-2, the V gene TRBV15; D is ambiguous. The germline V gene encodes CDR1 LNHNV and CDR2 YYDKDF (reference sequence). V shed 3 bases and J shed 3 bases, with 8 bases lying between them. The length of the CDR3 is 14 residues. This CDR3 is CATSRTEYTGELFF. The DNA for the CDR3 is TGTGCCACCAGCAGGACTGAGTACACCGGGGAGCTGTTTTTT. Complete variable domain (other parts from reference TRBV15 and TRBJ2-2): DAMVIQNPRYQVTQFGKPVTLSCSQTLNHNVMYWYQQKSSQAPKLLFHYYDKDFNNEADTPDNFQSRRPNTSFCFLDIRSPGLGDTAMYLCATSRTEYTGELFFGEGSRLTVL.

The chain carries TRBV29-1 and TRBJ2-7, with D maybe TRBD1 (5 bases). V was pared by 8 bases and J by 3 bases, with 11 bases between. The CDR3 length is 11 residues. The V gene's germline CDR1 is SQVTM and CDR2 ANQGSEA. CDR3 nucleotides: TGCAGCTTATGGGGCGGCTACGAGCAGTACTTC. The encoded protein is CSLWGGYEQYF.

This clonotype was observed many times. The genes are TRBV15 and TRBJ2-3; 8 bases are shared with TRBD1. CDR3 size: 17 residues. V lost 5 bases, J lost 1 base, and 11 bases stayed unmatched. The germline CDR1 and CDR2 sequences are LNHNV and YYDKDF (reference sequence). This CDR3 reads CATSGSQGVRGTDTQYF. Written as DNA, the CDR3 is TGTGCCACCAGCGGATCACAGGGGGTTCGAGGCACAGATACGCAGTATTTT.

Many counts were recorded for this clonotype. The chain couples TRBV7-9 to TRBJ1-6; 8 bases are a match to TRBD1. Trimming removed 5 bases from V and 7 bases from J; junction bases left unmatched: 4. The CDR3 contains 14 residues. CDR1 SEHNR and CDR2 FQNEAQ come from the germline V gene (reference sequence). The CDR3 here is CASSEQGVNSPLHF. The CDR3 region has the DNA TGTGCCAGCAGCGAACAGGGGGTCAATTCACCCCTCCACTTT. Full variable domain (missing parts from reference TRBV7-9 and TRBJ1-6): DTGVSQNPRHKITKRGQNVTFRCDPISEHNRLYWYRQTLGQGPEFLTYFQNEAQLEKSRLLSDRFSAERPKGSFSTLEIQRTEQGDSAMYLCASSEQGVNSPLHFGNGTRLTVT.

The V and J genes are TRBV14 and TRBJ2-7; 11 bases align to TRBD2. V shed 0 bases, J shed 3 bases, and the junction held 13 bases outside the gene matches. Looked up from germline, CDR1 is SGHDN and CDR2 is FVKESK. The CDR3 is made up of 19 amino acids. The CDR3 loop is CASSQDPLTSGRSNYEQYF. CDR3 sequence (DNA): TGTGCCAGCAGCCAAGATCCCCTTACTAGCGGGAGATCCAACTACGAGCAGTACTTC.

This clonotype has just a few counts. The DNA of the CDR3 is TGCGCCAGCAGCATAAGCGGGAGACCAGATACGCAGTATTTT. It specifies CASSISGRPDTQYF. The chain has TRBV5-1 and TRBJ2-3, with 8 nucleotides matching TRBD2. The CDR3 covers 14 residues. With V trimmed by 4 bases and J by 4 bases, 5 bases remained unmatched. Germline V lookup: CDR1 SGHRS, CDR2 YFSETQ.

This clonotype was seen ten or more times. The chain has TRBV6-6 and TRBJ2-2; D is perhaps TRBD1 (6 bases). This CDR3 comprises 15 residues. Germline assignment: CDR1 MNHNY and CDR2 SVGAGI (reference sequence). V lost 6 bases and J 5 bases, leaving 16 bases between the germline ends. The DNA of the CDR3 is TGTGCCAGCAGCTTCGGACGAGGGGGAACCGGGGAGCTGTTTTTT. Translated, it gives CASSFGRGGTGELFF.

V and J are TRBV15 and TRBJ2-7; D is undetermined. The CDR3 is 14 residues long. With 1 base removed from V and 2 bases from J, the gap between germline ends came to 9 bases. The V gene's germline CDR1 is LNHNV and CDR2 YYDKDF (reference sequence). CDR3 loop: CATSRGAGPYEQYF. CDR3 DNA: TGTGCCACCAGCAGAGGCGCCGGACCCTACGAGCAGTACTTC.

The chain combines TRBV7-9 with TRBJ2-5, with a possible D match to TRBD2 (6 bases). The germline CDR1 and CDR2 sequences are SEHNR and FQNEAQ (reference sequence). The CDR3 spans 16 residues. V was shortened by 6 bases and J by 5 bases, with 22 bases between the two germline ends. DNA for the CDR3: TGTGCCAGCAGTTCCTACCCCTACCGACTAGGGGAGACCCAGTACTTC. Its protein is CASSSYPYRLGETQYF.

The rearrangement joins TRBV20-1 to TRBJ2-2; possible D gene TRBD2, 7 bases. V was clipped by 3 bases and J by 5 bases, with 25 bases between them. The CDR3 extends over 18 amino acids. CDR1 and CDR2 (germline): DFQATT, SNEGSKA (reference sequence). The CDR3 loop reads CSARKGDSAGDGTGELFF. CDR3 bases: TGCAGTGCTAGGAAGGGGGATTCGGCGGGAGATGGGACCGGGGAGCTGTTTTTT.

As to this clonotype: Relative to the germline gene, one junction end is altered; a read error may explain this. The chain couples TRBV19 to TRBJ1-1; D remains ambiguous. The CDR3 extends over 12 amino acids. Per germline, CDR1 LNHDA and CDR2 SQIVND (reference sequence). CDR3 coding DNA: TGTGTCAGTAATGCCGGGTACACTGAAGCTCTCTTT. It translates to CVSNAGYTEALF.

About this clonotype: A junction end diverges from the germline sequence, so it may reflect a read error. V is TRBV5-5 and J is TRBJ2-7; TRBD1 aligns across 10 bases. CDR3 size: 14 residues. In germline, CDR1 is SGHKS, CDR2 YYEKEE (reference sequence). The CDR3 loop is CASSQGTGDYEQYF. CDR3 nucleotides: TGCGCCAGCAGCCAGGGGACAGGGGACTACGAGCAGTACTTC. The entire variable domain, with the rest obtained from reference TRBV5-5 and TRBJ2-7, is as follows: DAGVTQSPTHLIKTRGQQVTLRCSPISGHKSVSWYQQVLGQGPQFIFQYYEKEERGRGNFPDRFSARQFPNYSSELNVNALLLGDSALYLCASSQGTGDYEQYFGPGTRLTVT.

This clonotype occurred many times. This chain connects TRBV19 to TRBJ2-6; no clear D gene. This CDR3 has 16 residues. V was trimmed by 5 bases and J by 8 bases, leaving 19 bases between them. Per the germline V gene, CDR1 is LNHDA and CDR2 is SQIVND (reference sequence). The CDR3 DNA sequence: TGTGCCAGTAGTCCTGGGCTGGTGGTCTACCCCAACGTCCTGACTTTC. It translates to CASSPGLVVYPNVLTF.

This sequence joins TRBV24-1 and TRBJ2-7; possibly TRBD2 for D (6 bases). The CDR3 has 15 amino acids. Germline CDR1 KGHDR, CDR2 SFDVKD. The V and J ends lost 2 bases and 4 bases respectively, with 14 bases between them. Here the CDR3 reads CATSDSGAGSYEQYF. DNA of the CDR3: TGTGCCACCAGTGATTCGGGAGCGGGTTCGTACGAGCAGTACTTC.

For this clonotype: This may be a read error: a much more frequent sequence differs by one nucleotide. The V call is TRBV7-2, the J call TRBJ2-7; tentatively, D is TRBD1 (5 bases). There are 14 residues in the CDR3. V was clipped by 9 bases and J by 3 bases, with 18 bases between them. CDR1 is SGHTA, CDR2 FQGNSA, per germline. The CDR3, as DNA: TGTGCCAGTAGTCCACAGGCTTTCTTCTACGAGCAGTACTTC. Its translation is CASSPQAFFYEQYF.

The chain joins TRBV2 to TRBJ2-2; D gene ambiguous. Germline-derived CDR1 and CDR2 are SNHLY and FYNNEI. This CDR3 has 15 amino acids. V was cut by 3 bases and J by 0 bases, with 8 bases left in between. CDR3: CASSDARTNTGELFF. For the CDR3, the DNA is TGTGCCAGCAGTGATGCCAGGACGAACACCGGGGAGCTGTTTTTT.

This chain connects TRBV9 to TRBJ2-2; 9 bases line up with TRBD2. The J segment lost 4 bases and the V segment lost 0 bases, leaving 7 bases of the junction unmatched. The CDR3 spans 17 residues. CDR1 is SGDLS and CDR2 is YYNGEE in the germline V gene. The CDR3 DNA reads TGTGCCAGCAGCGTAGATCCGCTAGCGGGATCCACCGGGGAGCTGTTTTTT. This codes for CASSVDPLAGSTGELFF.

There are many counts of this clonotype. CDR3 sequence (DNA): TGTGCCAGCAGCTCATGGGATCACGACAGGGACACTGAAGCTTTCTTT. It specifies CASSSWDHDRDTEAFF. This rearrangement joins TRBV7-8 to TRBJ1-1; 7 positions agree with TRBD1. V dropped 4 bases and J dropped 3; count of bases not matched to a gene: 11. Germline CDR1 and CDR2: SGHVS and FQNEAQ. The CDR3 runs to 16 residues.

This chain links TRBV7-2 with TRBJ2-5; 10 positions match TRBD2. This CDR3 has 13 residues. Looked up from germline, CDR1 is SGHTA and CDR2 is FQGNSA. The V gene end was trimmed by 5 bases and the J gene end by 7 bases; junction bases not matched to a gene: 4. CDR3 in DNA: TGTGCCAGCAGCCGTTGGACTAGCGGGACCCAGTACTTC. It encodes CASSRWTSGTQYF.

The rearrangement links TRBV10-3 to TRBJ1-2; 7 nucleotides match TRBD1. The germline CDR1 and CDR2 sequences are ENHRY and SYGVKD. The CDR3 is 15 amino acids. The V gene end was trimmed by 6 bases and the J gene end by 5 bases; junction bases not matched to a gene: 12. The DNA for the CDR3 is TGTGCCATCAGCAGCAGGGGGGCACATACTTATGGCTACACCTTC. Its protein is CAISSRGAHTYGYTF.

The V call is TRBV7-2, the J call TRBJ2-7, with 13 nucleotides matching TRBD2. Germline CDR1 SGHTA, CDR2 FQGNSA. V lost 1 base, J lost 2 bases, and 2 bases stayed unmatched. This CDR3 contains 16 residues. The CDR3 nucleotides are TGTGCCAGCAGCTTAGAGGGACTAGCGGGAACCTACGAGCAGTACTTC. Translating gives CASSLEGLAGTYEQYF.

The rearrangement joins TRBV15 to TRBJ2-5; D gene unclear. Germline CDR1 reads LNHNV; CDR2 reads YYDKDF (reference sequence). The CDR3 contains 16 residues. Trimming took 3 bases from V and 1 from J, leaving 15 bases between them. CDR3 nucleotides: TGTGCCACCAGCAGCTTAATGGCCGGCTTCCAAGAGACCCAGTACTTC. Translating gives CATSSLMAGFQETQYF.

This chain joins TRBV20-1 and TRBJ1-6; D uncertain. Trimming took off 3 bases at V and 3 bases at J, with 3 bases between the two ends. Germline V gene sequence: CDR1 DFQATT, CDR2 SNEGSKA (reference sequence). The CDR3 has 12 amino acids. The CDR3 DNA is TGCAGTGCTAGGGACTATAATTCACCCCTCCACTTT. It encodes CSARDYNSPLHF.

This clonotype was seen ten or more times. This chain connects TRBV2 to TRBJ1-1; no definite D call. The germline gives CDR1 SNHLY, CDR2 FYNNEI. V was trimmed by 6 bases and J by 0 bases, leaving 8 bases between them. The CDR3 length is 13 residues. CDR3 sequence: CASSPFMNTEAFF. DNA for the CDR3: TGTGCCAGCAGCCCGTTTATGAACACTGAAGCTTTCTTT.

V and J are TRBV13 and TRBJ2-7; 7 bases are shared with TRBD1. This CDR3 region has 16 residues. CDR1 is PRHDT and CDR2 is FYEKMQ in the germline V gene (reference sequence). V dropped 8 bases and J dropped 4; count of bases not matched to a gene: 17. CDR3 sequence: CASQTGSNTGLYEQYF. Written as DNA, the CDR3 is TGTGCCAGCCAGACAGGGTCGAACACCGGATTGTACGAGCAGTACTTC. Full variable domain (outside the CDR3, taken from reference TRBV13 and TRBJ2-7): AAGVIQSPRHLIKEKRETATLKCYPIPRHDTVYWYQQGPGQDPQFLISFYEKMQSDKGSIPDRFSAQQFSDYHSELNMSSLELGDSALYFCASQTGSNTGLYEQYFGPGTRLTVT.

This clonotype was seen just once. V gene TRBV20-1 combines with J gene TRBJ1-5, with TRBD1 matching over 8 bases. V was pared by 7 bases and J by 6 bases, with 8 bases of the junction left unmatched. The germline V gene has CDR1 DFQATT and CDR2 SNEGSKA (reference sequence). The CDR3 totals 13 residues. The CDR3 reads CSERTGTFQPQHF. DNA of the CDR3: TGCAGTGAGCGGACAGGGACCTTTCAGCCCCAGCATTTT.

V gene TRBV10-3 combines with J gene TRBJ2-7, with 12 nucleotides matching TRBD2. The J call may be faulty, since TRBJ2-5 better matches the DNA end. The CDR3 consists of 14 residues. The germline gives CDR1 ENHRY, CDR2 SYGVKD. Written as DNA, the CDR3 is TGTGCCAGCTGGGGGGGACTAGCGGGAGAGACCCAGTACTTC. Its protein is CASWGGLAGETQYF.

This clonotype was found many times. The chain joins TRBV5-8 to TRBJ2-3, with TRBD2 matching over 11 bases. V was pared by 4 bases and J by 5 bases, with 6 bases of the junction left unmatched. The CDR3 has 15 residues. Germline V gene lookup returns CDR1 SGHTS and CDR2 YDEGEE. The CDR3 reads CASSVAGGSRDTQYF. The CDR3 DNA reads TGTGCCAGCAGCGTAGCGGGAGGGAGCCGAGATACGCAGTATTTT.